Listed here are 23 T cell receptor beta chains from one sample, sequenced in a study of glioma-infiltrating T cells. Using RNA template, CDR3s of TCR alpha and beta were amplified with iRepertoire arm-PCR. One entry per CDR3 protein, called by TCRdb with MiXCR from the multiplex PCR reads. The sample yields about 130,000 distinct CDR3 sequences, approximately 26% seen once. The sequenced sample was glioma tissue, nonneoplastic brain tissue, or PBMCs (not recorded which). The receptor set was obtained from a human donor with low-grade glioma or glioblastoma, undergoing nonglioma brain surgery, or in good health (not recorded which).

Concerning this clonotype itself: A read error may explain this, as a much larger clone is one base away. The chain recombines TRBV4-3 with TRBJ1-2; D is undetermined. The germline V gene encodes CDR1 LGHNA and CDR2 YSLEER. Trimming shortened V by 1 base and J by 7 bases, and 16 bases separated the two germline ends. This CDR3 contains 15 residues. CDR3 in DNA: TGCGCCAGCAGCCAAGGAGGACGGAAGACGGTTGGCTACACCTTC. Translation: CASSQGGRKTVGYTF.

For this clonotype: Possible read error: a much larger clone is one base away. The chain is built from TRBV7-9 and TRBJ2-3; D is ambiguous. The CDR3 covers 13 residues. Germline CDR1 is SEHNR and CDR2 is FQNEAQ (reference sequence). CDR3 in amino acids: CASSLQLSDTQCF. The CDR3 DNA reads TGTGCCAGCAGCTTGCAGCTTTCAGATACGCAGTGTTTT.

The rearrangement uses TRBV7-9 and TRBJ2-1; the match to TRBD1 covers 8 bases. The V segment lost 1 base and the J segment 6 bases; nucleotides outside the gene matches: 2. This CDR3 is 14 amino acids long. The germline CDR1 and CDR2 sequences are SEHNR and FQNEAQ (reference sequence). CDR3 nucleotides: TGTGCCAGCAGCTTAGGGACAGGGACCAATGAGCAGTTCTTC. It translates to CASSLGTGTNEQFF.

This clonotype was recorded a few times. The rearrangement uses TRBV7-3 and TRBJ2-5; no clear D. Between the trimmed V and J ends, which lost 3 bases and 5 bases, there was a span of 10 bases. Germline V gene lookup returns CDR1 SGHTA and CDR2 FQGTGA. This CDR3 contains 13 residues. The CDR3, as DNA: TGTGCCAGCAGCTTCGTTAATTCGGAGACCCAGTACTTC. The encoded protein is CASSFVNSETQYF.

At least ten counts were recorded for this clonotype. The chain couples TRBV6-8 to TRBJ2-6, with 9 bases identical to TRBD1. V trimming: 2 bases; J trimming: 1 base; junction bases outside the gene matches: 0. CDR1 and CDR2 (germline): MNHGY, SAAAGT. The CDR3 covers 16 residues. CDR3 DNA: TGTGCCAGCAGTTACGGGACAGGGTCTGGGGCCAACGTCCTGACTTTC. It codes for CASSYGTGSGANVLTF.

As to this clonotype: With a much larger clone just one base away, this may be a read error. The genes are TRBV20-1 and TRBJ2-3; D is unclear. The closer fit of TRBJ1-5 to the DNA end suggests the J call may be wrong. The germline V gene encodes CDR1 DFQATT and CDR2 SNEGSKA (reference sequence). The CDR3 is made up of 15 amino acids. CDR3 coding DNA: TGCAGTGCTAGAGATGCGGGCCTGAGCACAGATACGCAGCATTTT. Translated: CSARDAGLSTDTQHF.

This clonotype was picked up many times. The chain has TRBV20-1 and TRBJ1-1; D gene unclear. V shed 4 bases and J shed 2 bases, with 8 bases lying between them. The germline V gene encodes CDR1 DFQATT and CDR2 SNEGSKA (reference sequence). This CDR3 region has 12 residues. CDR3: CSAIRFNTEAFF. DNA of the CDR3: TGCAGTGCTATAAGATTTAACACTGAAGCTTTCTTT.

This chain uses TRBV18 with TRBJ1-2, with 7 bases matching TRBD1. Germline V CDR1 and CDR2: KGHSH, LQKENI. The ends lost 6 bases at V and 4 bases at J; junction bases unmatched: 5. The CDR3 spans 13 residues. The CDR3 loop reads CASSPTGIYGYTF. The CDR3 nucleotides read TGTGCCAGCTCTCCGACAGGGATCTATGGCTACACCTTC. The variable domain in full, completed from reference TRBV18 and TRBJ1-2, reads NAGVMQNPRHLVRRRGQEARLRCSPMKGHSHVYWYRQLPEEGLKFMVYLQKENIIDESGMPKERFSAEFPKEGPSILRIQQVVRGDSAAYFCASSPTGIYGYTFGSGTRLTVV.

This clonotype occurred a few times. The gene calls are TRBV20-1 and TRBJ1-2; no reliable D call. Germline CDR1 is DFQATT and CDR2 is SNEGSKA (reference sequence). The CDR3 covers 13 residues. The ends were cut back, 0 bases at V and 5 bases at J, with 10 bases in the middle. The CDR3: CSARDTATYGYTF. For the CDR3, the DNA is TGCAGTGCTAGAGATACTGCTACTTATGGCTACACCTTC.

This clonotype turned up a few times. V usage is TRBV12-3 or TRBV12-4 and J usage is TRBJ2-7; possibly TRBD1 for D (5 bases). The CDR3 consists of 12 residues. V lost 6 bases, J lost 6 bases, and 12 bases lay in between. CDR3 sequence: CASSRSGAEQYV. The CDR3 DNA reads TGTGCCAGCAGCCGCAGTGGGGCCGAGCAGTACGTC.

This clonotype was observed many times. The chain joins TRBV7-2 to TRBJ2-3; no clear D gene. The CDR3 runs to 13 residues. CDR1 and CDR2 from the germline V gene are SGHTA and FQGNSA. V dropped 5 bases and J dropped 5 bases, with 11 bases sitting between them. The CDR3 spells CASSPTVGDTQYF. CDR3 DNA: TGTGCCAGCAGCCCTACGGTGGGAGATACGCAGTATTTT.

Points on this clonotype: A much larger clone differs by one base, so this may be a read error. DNA for the CDR3: TGTGCCATCAGCCGCGACACCAACACTGAAGCTTTCTTT. This codes for CAISRDTNTEAFF. The chain carries TRBV10-3 and TRBJ1-1, with D hard to call. Per germline, CDR1 ENHRY and CDR2 SYGVKD. The CDR3 has 13 amino acids. The V and J ends lost 6 bases and 2 bases respectively, with 10 bases between them.

This clonotype was observed many times. The chain is built from TRBV6-1 and TRBJ2-7, with 11 bases lining up with TRBD1. The CDR3 consists of 15 residues. CDR1 is MNHNS, CDR2 SASEGT, per germline. V dropped 6 bases and J dropped 2; count of bases not matched to a gene: 6. The CDR3 spells CASSEGQGGPYEQYV. In DNA form, the CDR3 reads TGTGCCAGCAGCGAGGGACAGGGGGGACCCTACGAGCAGTACGTC.

This clonotype was picked up many times. This chain joins TRBV28 and TRBJ1-3; 9 bases are a match to TRBD1. This CDR3 comprises 13 residues. The V segment lost 8 bases and the J segment 7 bases; nucleotides outside the gene matches: 6. Germline CDR1 is MDHEN and CDR2 is SYDVKM. The CDR3, as DNA: TGTGCCAGCTATGGACAGGGGCGGAACACCATATATTTT. Translation: CASYGQGRNTIYF.

This clonotype was detected ten times or more. The chain is built from TRBV20-1 and TRBJ2-5; 10 bases line up with TRBD1. The ends lost 4 bases at V and 1 base at J; junction bases unmatched: 6. There are 15 residues in the CDR3. Germline V lookup: CDR1 DFQATT, CDR2 SNEGSKA (reference sequence). The CDR3 spells CSANVRDRGQETQYF. The CDR3, as DNA: TGCAGTGCTAACGTCCGGGACAGGGGCCAAGAGACCCAGTACTTC.

This clonotype was counted a few times. This chain links TRBV20-1 with TRBJ2-2; 7 bases are shared with TRBD1. From germline, CDR1 is DFQATT and CDR2 SNEGSKA (reference sequence). The CDR3 is 14 residues long. The V segment lost 3 bases and the J segment 4 bases; nucleotides outside the gene matches: 5. CDR3 coding DNA: TGCAGTGCTAGTGGACAGGCAGGCACCGGGGAGCTGTTTTTT. Amino acid sequence: CSASGQAGTGELFF.

The table lists this clonotype with a few counts. CDR3 in amino acids: CASSQDSHPPDLDQPQHF. Written as DNA, the CDR3 is TGCGCCAGCAGCCAAGATAGCCATCCCCCGGACTTAGATCAGCCCCAGCATTTT. V usage is TRBV4-1 and J usage is TRBJ1-5; no definite D call. The germline CDR1 and CDR2 sequences are MGHRA and YSYEKL. V was cut by 0 bases and J by 5 bases, with 20 bases left in between. There are 18 residues in the CDR3.

This clonotype was counted many times. The V gene is TRBV12-3 or TRBV12-4, the J gene TRBJ2-1, with 7 bases identical to TRBD2. V lost 5 bases, J lost 2 bases, and 6 bases stayed unmatched. The CDR3 is 15 residues long. CDR3 protein: CASSPPRGAYNEQFF. The DNA of the CDR3 is TGTGCCAGCAGTCCCCCTCGGGGGGCCTACAATGAGCAGTTCTTC.

A remark on this clonotype: Relative to the germline gene, one junction end is altered; a read error may explain this. The rearrangement links TRBV29-1 to TRBJ1-2; D call uncertain. This CDR3 has 11 residues. Germline CDR1 and CDR2: SQVTM and ANQGSEA. CDR3 DNA: TGTAGCGTTGAAGGCCTTTACGGCTACACCTTC. It yields the protein CSVEGLYGYTF.

This chain uses TRBV10-2 with TRBJ2-1, with TRBD2 matching over 9 bases. Germline assignment: CDR1 WSHSY and CDR2 SAAADI. With 3 bases clipped from V and 5 bases from J, the junction kept 11 bases outside the gene matches. The CDR3 consists of 17 residues. The DNA for the CDR3 is TGCGCCAGCAGTGACCCCGCCCGACTAGCGGATAACAATGAGCAGTTCTTC. Its protein is CASSDPARLADNNEQFF.

This clonotype was picked up many times. This chain connects TRBV27 to TRBJ1-1; D perhaps matches TRBD1 (5 bases). Trimming removed 3 bases from V and 5 bases from J, with 10 bases in between. CDR1 is MNHEY and CDR2 is SMNVEV in the germline V gene (reference sequence). This CDR3 comprises 13 residues. The DNA for the CDR3 is TGTGCCAGCAGTTTTGGGGGAAGAACTGAAGCTTTCTTT. Translated, it gives CASSFGGRTEAFF.

The V call is TRBV3-1, the J call TRBJ2-3; D remains ambiguous. The CDR3 spans 17 residues. V shed 6 bases and J shed 2 bases, with 21 bases lying between them. Germline V gives CDR1 LGHDT, CDR2 YNNKEL (reference sequence). The CDR3 loop reads CASSRQLPSIPTDTQYF. The CDR3, as DNA: TGTGCCAGCAGTCGTCAGCTTCCATCGATCCCCACAGATACGCAGTATTTT.

This clonotype was counted a single time. The chain recombines TRBV2 with TRBJ1-5; D remains unclear. Trimming stripped 5 bases from V and 0 bases from J, with 11 bases between. The CDR3 length is 15 residues. Germline V lookup: CDR1 SNHLY, CDR2 FYNNEI. CDR3 loop: CASSRRADSNQPQHF. The CDR3 DNA follows: TGTGCCAGCAGTAGAAGGGCAGATAGCAATCAGCCCCAGCATTTT.